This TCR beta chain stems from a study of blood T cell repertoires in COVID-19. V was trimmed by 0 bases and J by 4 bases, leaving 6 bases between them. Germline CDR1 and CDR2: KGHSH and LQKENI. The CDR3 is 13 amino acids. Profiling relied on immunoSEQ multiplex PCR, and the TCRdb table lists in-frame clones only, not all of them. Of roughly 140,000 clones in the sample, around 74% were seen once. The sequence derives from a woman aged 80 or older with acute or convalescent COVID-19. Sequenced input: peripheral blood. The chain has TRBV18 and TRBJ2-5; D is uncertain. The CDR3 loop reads CASSPPPGETQYF. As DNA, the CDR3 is TGTGCCAGCTCACCACCGCCCGGAGAGACCCAGTACTTC.